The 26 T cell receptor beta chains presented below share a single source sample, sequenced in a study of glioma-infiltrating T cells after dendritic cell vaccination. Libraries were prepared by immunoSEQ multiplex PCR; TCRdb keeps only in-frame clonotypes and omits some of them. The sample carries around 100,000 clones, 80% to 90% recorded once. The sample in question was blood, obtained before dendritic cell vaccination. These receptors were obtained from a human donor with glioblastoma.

CDR3 sequence (DNA): TGTGCCAGCAGCTTGGATTACAGGTTCGTCTCCTACGAGCAGTACTTC. Encoded protein: CASSLDYRFVSYEQYF. The genes are TRBV5-6 and TRBJ2-7, with a tentative D call TRBD1 (5 bases). The V gene's germline CDR1 is SGHDT and CDR2 YYEEEE. The length of the CDR3 is 16 residues. Trimming pared 0 bases from V and 0 bases from J, leaving 13 bases between.

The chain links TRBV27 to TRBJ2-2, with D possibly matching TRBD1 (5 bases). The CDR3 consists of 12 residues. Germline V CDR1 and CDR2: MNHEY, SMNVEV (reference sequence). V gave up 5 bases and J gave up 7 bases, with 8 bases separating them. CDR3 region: CASSLDSGELFF. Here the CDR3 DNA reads TGTGCCAGCAGTCTAGACAGCGGGGAGCTGTTTTTT.

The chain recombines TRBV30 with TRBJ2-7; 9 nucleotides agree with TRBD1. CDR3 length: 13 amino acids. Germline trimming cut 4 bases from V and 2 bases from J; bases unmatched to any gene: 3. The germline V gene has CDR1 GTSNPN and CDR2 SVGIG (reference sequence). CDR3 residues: CAWNRDRAYEQYF. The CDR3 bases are TGTGCCTGGAATCGGGACAGGGCCTACGAGCAGTACTTC.

The CDR3 coding sequence is TGTGCCAGCTCACCAAGCAGGGGGCTGGATCAGCCCCAGCATTTT. Translated, it gives CASSPSRGLDQPQHF. The V call is TRBV18, the J call TRBJ1-5, with 8 bases lining up with TRBD1. V was pared by 2 bases and J by 5 bases, with 5 bases of the junction left unmatched. The V gene's germline CDR1 is KGHSH and CDR2 LQKENI. This CDR3 has 15 residues. Filled out from reference TRBV18 and TRBJ1-5, the complete variable domain reads NAGVMQNPRHLVRRRGQEARLRCSPMKGHSHVYWYRQLPEEGLKFMVYLQKENIIDESGMPKERFSAEFPKEGPSILRIQQVVRGDSAAYFCASSPSRGLDQPQHFGDGTRLSIL.

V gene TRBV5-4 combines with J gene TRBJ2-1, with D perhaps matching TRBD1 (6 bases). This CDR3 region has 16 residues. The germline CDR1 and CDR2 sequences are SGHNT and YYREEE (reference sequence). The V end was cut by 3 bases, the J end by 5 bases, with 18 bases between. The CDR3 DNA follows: TGTGCCAGCAGCTCCCATCCCGGGACAACTAACAATGAGCAGTTCTTC. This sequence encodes CASSSHPGTTNNEQFF.

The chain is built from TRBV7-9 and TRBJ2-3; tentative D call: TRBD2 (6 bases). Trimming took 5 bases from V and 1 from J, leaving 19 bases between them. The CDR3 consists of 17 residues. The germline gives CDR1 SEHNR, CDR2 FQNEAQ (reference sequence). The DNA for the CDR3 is TGTGCCAGCAGCCGATACTTTCAGGGACTTGGCACAGATACGCAGTATTTT. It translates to CASSRYFQGLGTDTQYF.

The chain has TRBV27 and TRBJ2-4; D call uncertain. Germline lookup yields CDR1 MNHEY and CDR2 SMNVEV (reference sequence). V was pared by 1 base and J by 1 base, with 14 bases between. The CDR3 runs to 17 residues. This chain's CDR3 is CASSLFPPSQAKNIQYF. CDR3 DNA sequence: TGTGCCAGCAGTTTATTCCCCCCCTCTCAGGCCAAAAACATTCAGTACTTC.

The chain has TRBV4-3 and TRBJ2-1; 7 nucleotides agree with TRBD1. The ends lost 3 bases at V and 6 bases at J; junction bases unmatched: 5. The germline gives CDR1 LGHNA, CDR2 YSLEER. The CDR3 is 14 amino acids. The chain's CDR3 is CASSQNDRVNEQFF. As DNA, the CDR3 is TGCGCCAGCAGCCAGAATGACAGGGTCAATGAGCAGTTCTTC.

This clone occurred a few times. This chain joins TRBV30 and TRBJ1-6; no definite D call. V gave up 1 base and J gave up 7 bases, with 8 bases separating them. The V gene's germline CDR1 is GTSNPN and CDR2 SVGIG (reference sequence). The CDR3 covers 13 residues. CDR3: CAWSEGGNSPLHF. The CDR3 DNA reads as TGTGCCTGGAGTGAGGGAGGAAATTCACCCCTCCACTTT.

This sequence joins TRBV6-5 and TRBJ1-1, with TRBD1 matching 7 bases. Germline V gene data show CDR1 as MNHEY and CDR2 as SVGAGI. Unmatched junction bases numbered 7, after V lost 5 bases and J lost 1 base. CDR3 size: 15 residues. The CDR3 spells CASSPQGFGNTEAFF. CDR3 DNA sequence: TGTGCCAGCAGTCCACAGGGGTTCGGGAACACTGAAGCTTTCTTT.

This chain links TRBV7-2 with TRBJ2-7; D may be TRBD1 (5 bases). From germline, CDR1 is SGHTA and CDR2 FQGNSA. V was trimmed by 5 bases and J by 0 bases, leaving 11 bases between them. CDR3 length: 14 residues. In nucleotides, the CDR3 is TGTGCCAGCAGCCTCCGACAGCCCTCCTACGAGCAGTACTTC. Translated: CASSLRQPSYEQYF. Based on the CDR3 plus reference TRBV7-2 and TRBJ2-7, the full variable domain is GAGVSQSPSNKVTEKGKDVELRCDPISGHTALYWYRQSLGQGLEFLIYFQGNSAPDKSGLPSDRFSAERTGGSVSTLTIQRTQQEDSAVYLCASSLRQPSYEQYFGPGTRLTVT.

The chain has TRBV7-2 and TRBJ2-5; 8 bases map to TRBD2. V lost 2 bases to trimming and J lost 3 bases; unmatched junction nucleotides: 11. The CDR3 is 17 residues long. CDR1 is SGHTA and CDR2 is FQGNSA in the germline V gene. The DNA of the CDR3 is TGTGCCAGCAGCTTAATAGCACTCAGAGCGGGGGAAGAGACCCAGTACTTC. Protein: CASSLIALRAGEETQYF.

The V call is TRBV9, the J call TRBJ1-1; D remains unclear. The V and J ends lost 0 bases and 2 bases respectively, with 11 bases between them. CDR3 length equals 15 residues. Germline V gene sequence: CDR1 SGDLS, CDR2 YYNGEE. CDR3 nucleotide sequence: TGTGCCAGCAGCGTAGCCGGGATAAGAAACACTGAAGCTTTCTTT. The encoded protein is CASSVAGIRNTEAFF.

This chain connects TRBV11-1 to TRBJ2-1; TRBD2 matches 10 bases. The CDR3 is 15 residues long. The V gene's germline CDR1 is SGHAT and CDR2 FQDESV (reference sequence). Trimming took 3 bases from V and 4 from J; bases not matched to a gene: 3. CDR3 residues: CASSFERGGYNEQFF. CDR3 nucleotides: TGTGCCAGCAGCTTTGAGCGGGGGGGTTACAATGAGCAGTTCTTC.

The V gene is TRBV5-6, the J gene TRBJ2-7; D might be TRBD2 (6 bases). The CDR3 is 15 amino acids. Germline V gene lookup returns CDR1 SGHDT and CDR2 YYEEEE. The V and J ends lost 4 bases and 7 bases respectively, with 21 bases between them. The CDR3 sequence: CASSQGGHLLGEQYF. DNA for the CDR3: TGTGCCAGCAGCCAGGGAGGACATCTCCTGGGGGAGCAGTACTTC. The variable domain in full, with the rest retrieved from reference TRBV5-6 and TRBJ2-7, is DAGVTQSPTHLIKTRGQQVTLRCSPKSGHDTVSWYQQALGQGPQFIFQYYEEEERQRGNFPDRFSGHQFPNYSSELNVNALLLGDSALYLCASSQGGHLLGEQYFGPGTRLTVT.

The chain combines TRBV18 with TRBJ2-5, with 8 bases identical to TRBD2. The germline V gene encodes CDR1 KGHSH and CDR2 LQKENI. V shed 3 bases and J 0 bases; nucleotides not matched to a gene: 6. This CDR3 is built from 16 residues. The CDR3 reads CASSPESGGNQETQYF. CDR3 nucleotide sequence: TGTGCCAGCTCACCTGAGAGCGGGGGAAACCAAGAGACCCAGTACTTC.

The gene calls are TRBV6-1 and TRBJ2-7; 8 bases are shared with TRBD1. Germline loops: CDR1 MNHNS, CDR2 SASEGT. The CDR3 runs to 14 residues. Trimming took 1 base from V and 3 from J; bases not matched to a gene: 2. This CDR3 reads CASSEGTGSYEQYF. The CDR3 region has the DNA TGTGCCAGCAGTGAAGGGACAGGGAGCTACGAGCAGTACTTC.

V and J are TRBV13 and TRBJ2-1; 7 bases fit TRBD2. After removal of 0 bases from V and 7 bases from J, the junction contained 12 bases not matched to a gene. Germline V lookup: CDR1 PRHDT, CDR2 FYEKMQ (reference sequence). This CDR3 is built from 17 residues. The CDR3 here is CASSLGPWGGGKNEQFF. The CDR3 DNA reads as TGTGCCAGCAGCTTAGGGCCCTGGGGCGGGGGAAAAAATGAGCAGTTCTTC.

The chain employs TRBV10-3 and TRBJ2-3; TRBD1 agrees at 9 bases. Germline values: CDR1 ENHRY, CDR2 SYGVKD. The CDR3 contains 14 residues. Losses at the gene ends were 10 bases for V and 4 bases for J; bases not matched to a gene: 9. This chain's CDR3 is CASARTGEADTQYF. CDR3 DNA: TGTGCCAGCGCCCGGACAGGGGAAGCAGATACGCAGTATTTT.

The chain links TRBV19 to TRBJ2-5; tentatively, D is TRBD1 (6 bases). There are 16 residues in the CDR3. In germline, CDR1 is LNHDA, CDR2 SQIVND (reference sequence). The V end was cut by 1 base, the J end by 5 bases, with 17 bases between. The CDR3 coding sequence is TGTGCCAGTAGTATAGGCACAGGGTACGGGCGGGAGACCCAGTACTTC. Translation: CASSIGTGYGRETQYF. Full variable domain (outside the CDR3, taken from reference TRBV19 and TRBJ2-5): DGGITQSPKYLFRKEGQNVTLSCEQNLNHDAMYWYRQDPGQGLRLIYYSQIVNDFQKGDIAEGYSVSREKKESFPLTVTSAQKNPTAFYLCASSIGTGYGRETQYFGPGTRLLVL.

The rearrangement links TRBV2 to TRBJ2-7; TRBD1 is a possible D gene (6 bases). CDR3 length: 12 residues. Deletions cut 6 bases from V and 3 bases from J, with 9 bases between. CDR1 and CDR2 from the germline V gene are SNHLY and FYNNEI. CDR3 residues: CASRGDNYEQYF. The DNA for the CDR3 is TGTGCCAGCAGGGGGGACAACTACGAGCAGTACTTC.

The CDR3 coding sequence is TGCGCCAGCAGCCCCGACAGGGTATCTGGCTACACCTTC. Its protein product is CASSPDRVSGYTF. This chain connects TRBV4-1 to TRBJ1-2, with 7 bases matching TRBD1. V lost 4 bases and J lost 7; bases outside the gene matches: 6. The CDR3 runs to 13 residues. CDR1 and CDR2 from the germline V gene are MGHRA and YSYEKL.

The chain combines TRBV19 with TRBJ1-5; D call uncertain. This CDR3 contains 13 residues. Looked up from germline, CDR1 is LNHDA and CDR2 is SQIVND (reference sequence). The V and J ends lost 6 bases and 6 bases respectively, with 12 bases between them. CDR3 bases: TGTGCCAGTAGGCCCGGACTGGGTCAGCCCCAGCATTTT. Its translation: CASRPGLGQPQHF.

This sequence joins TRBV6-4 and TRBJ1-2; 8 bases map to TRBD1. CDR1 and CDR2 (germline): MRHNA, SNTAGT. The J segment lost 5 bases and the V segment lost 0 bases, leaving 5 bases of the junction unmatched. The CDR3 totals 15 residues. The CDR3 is CASSDSGQGLYGYTF. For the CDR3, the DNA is TGTGCCAGCAGTGACTCAGGACAGGGTTTATATGGCTACACCTTC.

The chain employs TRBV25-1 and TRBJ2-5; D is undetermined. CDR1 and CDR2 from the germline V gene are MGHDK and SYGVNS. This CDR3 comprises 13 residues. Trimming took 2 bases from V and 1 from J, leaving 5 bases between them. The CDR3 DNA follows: TGTGCCAGCAGTGAAGGCGGCCAAGAGACCCAGTACTTC. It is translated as CASSEGGQETQYF.

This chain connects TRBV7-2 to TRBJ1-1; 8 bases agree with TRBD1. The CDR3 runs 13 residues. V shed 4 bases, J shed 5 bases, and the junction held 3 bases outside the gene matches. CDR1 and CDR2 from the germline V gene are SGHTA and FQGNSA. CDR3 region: CASSSTGVTEAFF. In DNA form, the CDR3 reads TGTGCCAGCAGCTCGACAGGGGTGACTGAAGCTTTCTTT.